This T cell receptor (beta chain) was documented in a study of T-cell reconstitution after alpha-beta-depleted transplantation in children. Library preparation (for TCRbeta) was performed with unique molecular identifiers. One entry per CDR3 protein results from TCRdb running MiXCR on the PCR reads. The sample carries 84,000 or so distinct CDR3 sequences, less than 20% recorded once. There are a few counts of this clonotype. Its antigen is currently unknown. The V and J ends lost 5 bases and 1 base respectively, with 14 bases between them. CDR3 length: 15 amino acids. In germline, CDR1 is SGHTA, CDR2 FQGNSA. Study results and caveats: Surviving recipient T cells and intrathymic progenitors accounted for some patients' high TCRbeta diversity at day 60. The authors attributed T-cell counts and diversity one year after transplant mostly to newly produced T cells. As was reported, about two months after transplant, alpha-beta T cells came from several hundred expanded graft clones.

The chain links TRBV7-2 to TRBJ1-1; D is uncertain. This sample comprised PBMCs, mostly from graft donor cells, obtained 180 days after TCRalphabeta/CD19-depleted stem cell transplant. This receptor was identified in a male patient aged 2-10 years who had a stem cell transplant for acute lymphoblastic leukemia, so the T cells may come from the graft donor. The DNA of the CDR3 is TGTGCCAGCAGCCCGACACCCCGGGAGAACACTGAAGCTTTCTTT. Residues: CASSPTPRENTEAFF.